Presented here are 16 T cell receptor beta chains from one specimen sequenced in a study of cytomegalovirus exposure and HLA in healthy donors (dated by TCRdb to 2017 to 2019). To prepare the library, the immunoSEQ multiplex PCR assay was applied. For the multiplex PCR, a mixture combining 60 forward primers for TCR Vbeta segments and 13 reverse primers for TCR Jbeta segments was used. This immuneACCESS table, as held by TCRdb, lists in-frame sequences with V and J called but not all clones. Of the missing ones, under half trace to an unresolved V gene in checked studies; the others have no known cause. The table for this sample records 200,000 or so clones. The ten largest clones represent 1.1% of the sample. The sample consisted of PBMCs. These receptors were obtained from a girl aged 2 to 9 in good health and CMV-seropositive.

Here the CDR3 reads CASSLRPFTSGISGANVLTF. CDR3 DNA: TGTGCCAGCAGTTTACGCCCGTTTACTAGCGGGATCTCTGGGGCCAACGTCCTGACTTTC. V gene TRBV28 combines with J gene TRBJ2-6; 10 positions match TRBD2. There are 20 residues in the CDR3. Trimming cost V 2 bases and J 0 bases; bases outside gene matches: 10. Per germline, CDR1 MDHEN and CDR2 SYDVKM. The complete variable domain, with remaining parts taken from reference TRBV28 and TRBJ2-6, reads DVKVTQSSRYLVKRTGEKVFLECVQDMDHENMFWYRQDPGLGLRLIYFSYDVKMKEKGDIPEGYSVSREKKERFSLILESASTNQTSMYLCASSLRPFTSGISGANVLTFGAGSRLTVL.

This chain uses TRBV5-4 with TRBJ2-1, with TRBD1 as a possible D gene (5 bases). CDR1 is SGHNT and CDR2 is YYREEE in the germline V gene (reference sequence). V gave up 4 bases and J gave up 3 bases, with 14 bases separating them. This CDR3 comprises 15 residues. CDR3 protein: CASSLAGRNYNEQFF. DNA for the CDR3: TGTGCCAGCAGCCTTGCAGGGCGGAACTACAATGAGCAGTTCTTC.

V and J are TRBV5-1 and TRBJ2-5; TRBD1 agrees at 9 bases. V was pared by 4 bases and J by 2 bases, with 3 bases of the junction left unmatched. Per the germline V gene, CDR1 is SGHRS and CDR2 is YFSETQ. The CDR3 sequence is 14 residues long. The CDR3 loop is CASSPGTGQETQYF. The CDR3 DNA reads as TGCGCCAGCAGCCCTGGGACAGGGCAAGAGACCCAGTACTTC. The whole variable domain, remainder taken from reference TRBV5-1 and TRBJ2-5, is KAGVTQTPRYLIKTRGQQVTLSCSPISGHRSVSWYQQTPGQGLQFLFEYFSETQRNKGNFPGRFSGRQFSNSRSEMNVSTLELGDSALYLCASSPGTGQETQYFGPGTRLLVL.

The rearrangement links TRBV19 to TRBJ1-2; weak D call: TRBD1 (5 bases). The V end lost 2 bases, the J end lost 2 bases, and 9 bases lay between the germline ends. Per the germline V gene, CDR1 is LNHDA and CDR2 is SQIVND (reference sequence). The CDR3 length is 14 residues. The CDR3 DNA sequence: TGTGCCAGTAGTATAATGCGGGGGAACTATGGCTACACCTTC. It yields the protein CASSIMRGNYGYTF.

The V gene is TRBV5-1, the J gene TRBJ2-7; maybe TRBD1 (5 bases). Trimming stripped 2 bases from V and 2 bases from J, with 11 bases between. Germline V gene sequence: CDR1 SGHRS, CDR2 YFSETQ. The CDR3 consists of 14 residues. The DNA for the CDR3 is TGCGCCAGCAGCTTCAGGGCAGGTACCTACGAGCAGTACTTC. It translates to CASSFRAGTYEQYF.

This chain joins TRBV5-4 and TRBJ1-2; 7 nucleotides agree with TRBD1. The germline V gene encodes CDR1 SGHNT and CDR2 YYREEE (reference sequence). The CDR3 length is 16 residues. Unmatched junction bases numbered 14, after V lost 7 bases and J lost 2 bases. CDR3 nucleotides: TGTGCCAGCGCAGGGGGACACAGGGAGCCCAACTATGGCTACACCTTC. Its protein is CASAGGHREPNYGYTF. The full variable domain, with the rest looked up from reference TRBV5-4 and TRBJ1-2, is ETGVTQSPTHLIKTRGQQVTLRCSSQSGHNTVSWYQQALGQGPQFIFQYYREEENGRGNFPPRFSGLQFPNYSSELNVNALELDDSALYLCASAGGHREPNYGYTFGSGTRLTVV.

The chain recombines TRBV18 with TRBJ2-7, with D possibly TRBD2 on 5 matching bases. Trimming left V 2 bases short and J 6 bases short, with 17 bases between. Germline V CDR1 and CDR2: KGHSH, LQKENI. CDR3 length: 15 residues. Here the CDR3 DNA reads TGTGCCAGCTCACCAGGACTCGATTGGTCGGTCGAGCAGTACTTC. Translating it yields CASSPGLDWSVEQYF. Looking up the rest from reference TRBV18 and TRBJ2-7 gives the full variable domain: NAGVMQNPRHLVRRRGQEARLRCSPMKGHSHVYWYRQLPEEGLKFMVYLQKENIIDESGMPKERFSAEFPKEGPSILRIQQVVRGDSAAYFCASSPGLDWSVEQYFGPGTRLTVT.

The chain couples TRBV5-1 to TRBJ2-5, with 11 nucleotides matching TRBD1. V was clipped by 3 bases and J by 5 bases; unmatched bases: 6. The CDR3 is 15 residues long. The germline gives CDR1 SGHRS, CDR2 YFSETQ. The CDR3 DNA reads TGCGCCAGCAGCTCCGGGGACAGGGGGGTGGAGACCCAGTACTTC. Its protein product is CASSSGDRGVETQYF. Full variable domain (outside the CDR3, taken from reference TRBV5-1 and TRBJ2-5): KAGVTQTPRYLIKTRGQQVTLSCSPISGHRSVSWYQQTPGQGLQFLFEYFSETQRNKGNFPGRFSGRQFSNSRSEMNVSTLELGDSALYLCASSSGDRGVETQYFGPGTRLLVL.

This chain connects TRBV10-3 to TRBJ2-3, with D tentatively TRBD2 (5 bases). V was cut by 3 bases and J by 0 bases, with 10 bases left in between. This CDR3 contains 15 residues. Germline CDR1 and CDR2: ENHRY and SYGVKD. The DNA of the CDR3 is TGTGCCATCAGTGACCTGGGCGGGAGCACAGATACGCAGTATTTT. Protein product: CAISDLGGSTDTQYF.

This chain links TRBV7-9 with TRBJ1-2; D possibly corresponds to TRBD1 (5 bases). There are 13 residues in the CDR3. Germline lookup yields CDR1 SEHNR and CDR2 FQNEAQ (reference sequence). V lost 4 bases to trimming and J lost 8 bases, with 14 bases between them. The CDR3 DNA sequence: TGTGCCAGCAGCTATCAGATGGGGCCCGGCTACACCTTC. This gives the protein CASSYQMGPGYTF.

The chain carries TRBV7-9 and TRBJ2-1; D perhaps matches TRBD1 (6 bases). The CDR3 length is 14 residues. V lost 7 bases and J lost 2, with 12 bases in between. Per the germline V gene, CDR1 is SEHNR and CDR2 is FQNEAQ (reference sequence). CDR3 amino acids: CASTTGIPYNEQFF. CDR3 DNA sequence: TGTGCCAGCACTACAGGGATCCCCTACAATGAGCAGTTCTTC.

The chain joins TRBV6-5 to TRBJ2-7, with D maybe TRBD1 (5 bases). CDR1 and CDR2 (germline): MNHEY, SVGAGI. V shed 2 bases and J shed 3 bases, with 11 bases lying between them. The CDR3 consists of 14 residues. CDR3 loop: CASSYDRQGYEQYF. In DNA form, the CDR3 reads TGTGCCAGCAGTTACGATCGGCAGGGCTACGAGCAGTACTTC.

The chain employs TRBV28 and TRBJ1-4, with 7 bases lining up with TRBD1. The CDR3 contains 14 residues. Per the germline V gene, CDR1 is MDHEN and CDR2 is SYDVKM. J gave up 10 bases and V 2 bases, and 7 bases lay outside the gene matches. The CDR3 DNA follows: TGTGCCAGCAGTTTACCCCGACAGGGTGGAAAACTGTTTTTT. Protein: CASSLPRQGGKLFF.

CDR3 residues: CASSVAMSSYEQYF. The CDR3 bases are TGTGCCAGCAGCGTAGCTATGAGTTCCTACGAGCAGTACTTC. The chain is built from TRBV9 and TRBJ2-7; D is unresolved. The CDR3 covers 14 residues. Trimming removed 0 bases from V and 1 base from J, with 8 bases in between. From germline, CDR1 is SGDLS and CDR2 YYNGEE. The full variable domain, with the rest looked up from reference TRBV9 and TRBJ2-7, is DSGVTQTPKHLITATGQRVTLRCSPRSGDLSVYWYQQSLDQGLQFLIQYYNGEERAKGNILERFSAQQFPDLHSELNLSSLELGDSALYFCASSVAMSSYEQYFGPGTRLTVT.

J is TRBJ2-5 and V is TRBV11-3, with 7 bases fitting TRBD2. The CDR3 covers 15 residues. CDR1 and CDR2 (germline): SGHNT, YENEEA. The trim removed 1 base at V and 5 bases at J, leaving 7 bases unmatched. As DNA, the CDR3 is TGTGCCAGCAGCTTAGGCCAGGGAGGGCCCGAGACCCAGTACTTC. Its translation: CASSLGQGGPETQYF.

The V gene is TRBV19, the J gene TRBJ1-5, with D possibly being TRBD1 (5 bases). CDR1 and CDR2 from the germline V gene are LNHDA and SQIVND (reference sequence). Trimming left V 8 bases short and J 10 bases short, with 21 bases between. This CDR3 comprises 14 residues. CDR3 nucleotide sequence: TGTGCCAGTCTAGGTCAGGGTATGGGTAGTCCCCAGCATTTT. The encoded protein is CASLGQGMGSPQHF.